Listed here is a single TCR beta chain. The CDR3 is made up of 14 amino acids. CDR1 SQVTM and CDR2 ANQGSEA come from the germline V gene. J gave up 0 bases and V 6 bases, and 4 bases lay outside the gene matches. The source of the sample is a study of blood T cell repertoires in COVID-19. Study at large: The United States, Italy and Spain were the sources of the acute and convalescent COVID-19 samples.

The authors' processing: Researchers report that nucleated cell counts were estimated from reference gene primer amplification. The data were produced by immunoSEQ multiplex PCR, yet TCRdb's version contains in-frame clones alone and is incomplete. That table furnishes V, J and clone size, whereas the DNA furnished D and trimming. This table holds 200,000 to 250,000 clones, around four fifths found once. The TCR was taken from a woman older than 75 with COVID-19, enrolled during active disease. Sequencing used peripheral blood. The rearrangement joins TRBV29-1 to TRBJ1-3; TRBD1 agrees at 8 bases. CDR3 nucleotide sequence: TGCAGCGTCGGACAGGGCAGCTCTGGAAACACCATATATTTT. This translates into CSVGQGSSGNTIYF.